These T cell receptor beta chains were read from a single sample in a study of blood T cell repertoires in COVID-19. Sequencing used immunoSEQ multiplex PCR; TCRdb keeps in-frame clones, though not all of them. Of some 78,000 clones listed, roughly 89% were seen once; the top ten hold about 30%. The sequenced sample consisted of peripheral blood. The receptors shown here come from a man in his fifties or sixties with active or convalescent COVID-19. Each CDR3 is given with its conserved first and last residue. The D gene is left open where the match is weak. Clone size is not always given. Where it is, it says once, few, many or a class for expanded clones.

d_gene	v_gene	j_gene	abundance	CDR3nt	CDR3aa
TRBD1	TRBV5-4	TRBJ2-2	.	TGTGCCAGCAGCACGCAGGGGGCCGGGGAGCTGTTTTTT	CASSTQGAGELFF
.	TRBV5-1	TRBJ2-7	.	TGCGCCAGCAGCATGGAACCGGGAGAGCAGTACTTC	CASSMEPGEQYF
TRBD1	TRBV18	TRBJ1-1	.	TGTGCCAGCTCACAGCGGACAGGGCCCAACACTGAAGCTTTCTTT	CASSQRTGPNTEAFF
.	TRBV6-2/TRBV6-3	TRBJ1-2	.	TGTGCCAGCAGCCCCGCGGGGGATGTCTATGGCTACACCTTC	CASSPAGDVYGYTF
TRBD2	TRBV5-5	TRBJ2-5	.	TGTGCCAGCAGCTTGGGACTAGCGGGGGCGACGTACCAAGAGACCCAGTACTTC	CASSLGLAGATYQETQYF
TRBD1	TRBV14	TRBJ2-7	.	TGTGCCAGCAGCCGGGACAGGGGTTACGAGCAGTACTTC	CASSRDRGYEQYF
TRBD2	TRBV4-3	TRBJ2-3	once	TGCGCCAGCAGCCAAGATGGATCGGGGGGGGGCACAGATACGCAGTATTTT	CASSQDGSGGGTDTQYF
.	TRBV15	TRBJ2-5	.	TGTGCCACCTCGATTATGGCTGGAGAAGAGACCCAGTACTTC	CATSIMAGEETQYF
TRBD1	TRBV5-1	TRBJ1-1	few	TGCGCCAGCAGCTTTGCGGACAGGGGCACTGAAGCTTTCTTT	CASSFADRGTEAFF
.	TRBV5-1	TRBJ2-3	.	TGCGCCAGCAGTAATTTTTTTGGCACAGATACGCAGTATTTT	CASSNFFGTDTQYF
.	TRBV5-1	TRBJ1-1	.	TGCGCCAGCAGCTTGGGTCCTCCTACTGAAGCTTTCTTT	CASSLGPPTEAFF
TRBD2	TRBV11-3	TRBJ2-1	.	TGTGCCAGCAGCTGGGGGACTAGCGGGAGGGCCGCAGATGAGCAGTTCTTC	CASSWGTSGRAADEQFF
TRBD1	TRBV2	TRBJ2-7	.	TGTGCCAGCATTCGGACAGGCCTAGGGGAGCAGTACTTC	CASIRTGLGEQYF
.	TRBV12-2	TRBJ2-1	.	TGTGCAAGTCGCTTAGAAACTAGCGGGGAGATGCTCTCCTACAATGAGCAGTTCTTC	CASRLETSGEMLSYNEQFF
TRBD1	TRBV4-3	TRBJ1-6	.	TGCGCCAGCAGCCAGCGGCACTACAACGGACAGGGGGTTGGCTCACCCCTCCACTTT	CASSQRHYNGQGVGSPLHF
.	TRBV18	TRBJ2-5	few	TGTGCCAGCTCTATGGGCAGGGCCGAGACCCAGTACTTC	CASSMGRAETQYF
.	TRBV20-1	TRBJ1-2	few	TGCAGTGCTAGTCGGGGGACGACCTATGGCTACACCTTC	CSASRGTTYGYTF
.	TRBV11-2	TRBJ2-7	.	TGTGCCAGCAGCTTAGATTACTTCGGGGGCTACGAGCAGTACTTC	CASSLDYFGGYEQYF
.	TRBV4-1	TRBJ2-7	.	TGCGCCAGCAGCCAAGGACAGGACCCTTTTGAGCAGTACTTC	CASSQGQDPFEQYF
.	TRBV6-2/TRBV6-3	TRBJ2-3	once	TGTGCCAGCAGTTACTTAAGCACAGATACGCAGTATTTT	CASSYLSTDTQYF
TRBD1	TRBV7-2	TRBJ2-5	.	TGTGCCAGCAGCTTAGCGAGGACAGGGGACCAAGAGACCCAGTACTTC	CASSLARTGDQETQYF